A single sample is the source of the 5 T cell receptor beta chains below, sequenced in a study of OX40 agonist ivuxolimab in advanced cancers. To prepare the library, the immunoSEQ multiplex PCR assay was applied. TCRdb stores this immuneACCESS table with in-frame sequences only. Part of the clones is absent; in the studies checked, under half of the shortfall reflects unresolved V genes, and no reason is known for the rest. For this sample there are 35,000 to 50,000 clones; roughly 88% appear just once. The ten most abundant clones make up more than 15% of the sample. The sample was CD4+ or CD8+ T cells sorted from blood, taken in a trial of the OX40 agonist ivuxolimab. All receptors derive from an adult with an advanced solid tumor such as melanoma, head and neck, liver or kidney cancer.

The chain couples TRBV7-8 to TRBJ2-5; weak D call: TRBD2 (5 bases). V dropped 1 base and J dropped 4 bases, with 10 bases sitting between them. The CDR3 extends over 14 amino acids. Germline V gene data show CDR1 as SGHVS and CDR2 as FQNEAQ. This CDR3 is CASSLDGNLETQYF. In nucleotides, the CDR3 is TGTGCCAGCAGCTTAGACGGGAACCTAGAGACCCAGTACTTC.

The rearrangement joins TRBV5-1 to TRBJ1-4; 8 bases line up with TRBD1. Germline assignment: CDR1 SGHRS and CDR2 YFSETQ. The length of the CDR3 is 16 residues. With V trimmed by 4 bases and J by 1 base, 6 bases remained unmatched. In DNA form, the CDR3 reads TGCGCCAGCAGCGTGACAGGGGTAGAAACTAATGAAAAACTGTTTTTT. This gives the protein CASSVTGVETNEKLFF.

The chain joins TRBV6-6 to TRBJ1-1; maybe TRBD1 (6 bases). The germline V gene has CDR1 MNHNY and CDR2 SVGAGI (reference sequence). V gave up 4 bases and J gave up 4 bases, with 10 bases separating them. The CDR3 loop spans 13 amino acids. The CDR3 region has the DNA TGTGCCAGCAGTTCAGGGGTTGGCACTGAAGCTTTCTTT. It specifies CASSSGVGTEAFF.

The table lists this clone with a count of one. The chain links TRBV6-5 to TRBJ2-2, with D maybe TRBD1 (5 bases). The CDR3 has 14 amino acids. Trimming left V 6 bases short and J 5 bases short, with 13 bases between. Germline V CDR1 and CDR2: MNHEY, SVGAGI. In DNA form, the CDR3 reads TGTGCCAGCAGATGGCAGGGTAGGACCGGGGAGCTGTTTTTT. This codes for CASRWQGRTGELFF.

The CDR3 loop reads CASSLMENYGYTF. The CDR3 DNA follows: TGTGCCAGCAGCTTAATGGAAAACTATGGCTACACCTTC. The chain recombines TRBV7-9 with TRBJ1-2; D gene ambiguous. The CDR3 spans 13 residues. The germline V gene encodes CDR1 SEHNR and CDR2 FQNEAQ (reference sequence). Deletions cut 2 bases from V and 2 bases from J, with 6 bases between.